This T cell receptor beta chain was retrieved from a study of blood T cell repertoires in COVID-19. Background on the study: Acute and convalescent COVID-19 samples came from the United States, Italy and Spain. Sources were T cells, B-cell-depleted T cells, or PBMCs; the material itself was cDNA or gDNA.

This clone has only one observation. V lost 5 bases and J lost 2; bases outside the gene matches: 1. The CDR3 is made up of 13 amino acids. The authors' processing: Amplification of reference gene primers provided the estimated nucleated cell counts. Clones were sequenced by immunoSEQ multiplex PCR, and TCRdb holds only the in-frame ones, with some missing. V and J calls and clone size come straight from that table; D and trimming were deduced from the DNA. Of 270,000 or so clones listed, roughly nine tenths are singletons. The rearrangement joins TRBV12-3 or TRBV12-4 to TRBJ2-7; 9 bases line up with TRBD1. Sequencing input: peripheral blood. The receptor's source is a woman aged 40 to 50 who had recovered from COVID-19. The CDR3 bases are TGTGCCAGCAGTCGACAGGGGGCCTACGAGCAGTACTTC. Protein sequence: CASSRQGAYEQYF.